This TCR beta chain was recovered during a study of T-cell reconstitution after alpha-beta-depleted transplantation in children (dated by TCRdb to 2015 to 2016). Study-wide context: T-cell immune reconstitution after TCRalphabeta/CD19-depleted allogeneic hematopoietic cell transplantation in children was quantitatively tracked in the study by means of TCR repertoire profiling.

The sample's treatment or condition label, decoded: allogeneic hematopoietic cell transplantation with graft depleted of TCRalphabeta T cells and CD19 B cells. The transplant recipients were children given TCRalphabeta/CD19-depleted allogeneic hematopoietic cell grafts. This clonotype was observed a few times. The antigen it binds to is not known. Base qualities are not at hand, and no much larger clone is one base apart. The germline V gene specifies SGHTA as CDR1 and FQGNSA as CDR2. The CDR3 numbers 11 residues from cysteine through phenylalanine. Only CDR3 DNA is held: 33 bases, read in frame from base 1. The germline ends are 5 bases apart after V is trimmed by 1 base and J by 10 bases. Libraries were built with PCR. Sequencing was carried out with an Illumina HiSeq 2500. Molecular barcoding was employed in the preparation of TCR libraries, with unique molecular identifiers being used to normalize TCRbeta repertoire quantification. The public reads were reanalyzed by TCRdb: fastp trimming at Q25, MiXCR alignment, in-frame beta chains only. Here each entry gathers all rows of one CDR3 protein and keeps the most common genes and DNA. The sample includes hundreds of thousands of distinct CDR3 sequences, with around 13% observed a single time. Around 2.2% of the sample is held by the ten biggest clonotypes.

The study at large found these results: In some patients, high TCRbeta diversity at day 60 was attributed to recipient T cells and intrathymic progenitors that had survived conditioning. Hyperexpanded clone frequencies declined over subsequent months; after one year, T-cell counts and TCRbeta diversity were mostly attributed to newly produced T cells. Apparently early alphabetaT-cell count recovery about two months after transplant reportedly relied on only several hundred rapidly expanded clones derived from non-depleted graft cells.

The TCR originated in a male patient under 18 who had a stem cell transplant for acute myeloid leukemia, so the T cells may come from the graft donor. The rearranged segments are TRBV7-2 and TRBJ2-1; no confident D gene assignment can be made. Source: PBMCs, mostly from graft donor cells, taken 360 days after TCRalphabeta/CD19-depleted stem cell transplant. The bases are TGTGCCAGCAGCTTAGTGGAGGAGCAGTTCTTC. The encoded protein is CASSLVEEQFF.